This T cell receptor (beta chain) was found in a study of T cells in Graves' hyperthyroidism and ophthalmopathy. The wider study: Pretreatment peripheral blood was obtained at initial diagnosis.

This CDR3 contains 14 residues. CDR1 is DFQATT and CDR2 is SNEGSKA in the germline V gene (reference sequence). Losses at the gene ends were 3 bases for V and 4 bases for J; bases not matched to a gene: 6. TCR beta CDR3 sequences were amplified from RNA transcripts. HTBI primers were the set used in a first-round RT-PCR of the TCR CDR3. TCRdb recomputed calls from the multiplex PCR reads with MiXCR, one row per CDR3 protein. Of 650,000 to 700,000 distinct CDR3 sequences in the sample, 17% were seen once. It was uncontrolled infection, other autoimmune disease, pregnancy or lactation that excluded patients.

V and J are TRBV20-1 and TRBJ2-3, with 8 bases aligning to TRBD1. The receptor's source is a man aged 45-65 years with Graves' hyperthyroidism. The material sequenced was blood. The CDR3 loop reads CSASPGQVPDTQYF. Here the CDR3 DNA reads TGCAGTGCTAGTCCGGGACAGGTCCCAGATACGCAGTATTTT.